A selection of T cell receptor beta chains follows, all from one sample in a study of technical replicates of blood from several donors. The protocol was immunoSEQ multiplex PCR, while the TCRdb copy is restricted to in-frame clones and leaves out a portion. The sample shows approximately 76,000 clones, 65% to 90% of them seen only once. Sequenced sample: PBMCs. The receptors derive from a human donor in good health. Some clones in this sample may be carry-over from other donors' samples. CDR3s include the opening cysteine and the closing phenylalanine or tryptophan. A D gene is named only where the DNA matches it firmly. A row's size may be missing; if present it is once, few, many or a size class.

d_gene	v_gene	abundance	len	j_gene	CDR3aa	CDR3nt
.	TRBV10-3	.	14	TRBJ1-6	CAISGFITDSPLHF	TGTGCCATCAGTGGGTTCATCACTGATTCACCCCTCCACTTT
.	TRBV4-2	.	15	TRBJ1-2	CASSQERARADGYTF	TGTGCCAGCAGCCAAGAAAGGGCCAGGGCCGACGGCTACACCTTC
.	TRBV4-3	.	15	TRBJ1-2	CASSQDPAANYGYTF	TGCGCCAGCAGCCAAGATCCGGCGGCTAACTATGGCTACACCTTC
TRBD1	TRBV5-4	.	15	TRBJ2-2	CASSGGDRAAGELFF	TGTGCCAGCAGCGGAGGGGACAGGGCGGCCGGGGAGCTGTTTTTT
TRBD1	TRBV7-9	.	14	TRBJ2-2	CASSPGQAFGELFF	TGTGCCAGCAGCCCTGGACAGGCCTTCGGGGAGCTGTTTTTT
.	TRBV6-6	.	13	TRBJ1-2	CASSYPGPDGYTF	TGTGCCAGCAGTTACCCTGGGCCAGATGGCTACACCTTC
TRBD2	TRBV5-4	.	17	TRBJ2-1	CASSSATTSGSFNEQFF	TGTGCCAGCAGCTCCGCAACGACTAGCGGGAGTTTCAATGAGCAGTTCTTC
TRBD1	TRBV4-1	few	15	TRBJ1-1	CASSPGQGAIAEAFF	TGCGCCAGCAGCCCGGGACAGGGGGCAATCGCTGAAGCTTTCTTT
.	TRBV15	.	14	TRBJ1-6	CATSRAVDNSPLHF	TGTGCCACCAGCAGGGCCGTGGATAATTCACCCCTCCACTTT
.	TRBV11-3	.	15	TRBJ2-5	CASSLGLALPETQYF	TGTGCCAGCAGCTTAGGCCTAGCGCTCCCAGAGACCCAGTACTTC
TRBD1	TRBV7-9	.	16	TRBJ2-7	CASSPRQGARSYEQYF	TGTGCCAGCAGCCCGAGACAGGGGGCGCGTTCCTACGAGCAGTACTTC
.	TRBV5-4	.	18	TRBJ1-6	CASSLEKGRRIYNSPLHF	TGTGCCAGCAGCTTGGAGAAGGGGCGACGAATCTATAATTCACCCCTCCACTTT
.	TRBV5-1	.	17	TRBJ2-3	CASSPGVGGTNTDTQYF	TGCGCCAGCAGCCCGGGGGTAGGGGGGACTAACACAGATACGCAGTATTTT
.	TRBV6-5	few	15	TRBJ1-2	CASSSRTATNYGYTF	TGTGCCAGCAGTTCCCGGACTGCTACTAACTATGGCTACACCTTC
.	TRBV7-8	.	14	TRBJ1-4	CASSPAGRNEKLFF	TGTGCCAGCAGCCCGGCGGGCAGGAATGAAAAACTGTTTTTT
.	TRBV11-2	.	16	TRBJ1-1	CASSLPRRGRGTEAFF	TGTGCCAGCAGCCTCCCCCGAAGGGGGAGAGGCACTGAAGCTTTCTTT
.	TRBV5-1	.	14	TRBJ2-3	CASSLGAGSDTQYF	TGCGCCAGCAGCTTGGGGGCGGGATCAGATACGCAGTATTTT
TRBD2	TRBV9	.	14	TRBJ2-5	CASSGLAGKETQYF	TGTGCCAGCAGCGGACTAGCGGGAAAAGAGACCCAGTACTTC
TRBD1	TRBV7-2	.	15	TRBJ2-2	CASSPDRVVGGELFF	TGTGCCAGCAGCCCGGACAGGGTTGTAGGCGGGGAGCTGTTTTTT
TRBD1	TRBV5-6	.	13	TRBJ2-7	CASSTGQGDEQYF	TGTGCCAGCAGCACGGGACAGGGTGACGAGCAGTACTTC
.	TRBV27	.	12	TRBJ1-1	CASSKPRAEAFF	TGTGCCAGCTCAAAACCGAGAGCTGAAGCTTTCTTT
.	TRBV6-6	.	13	TRBJ1-3	CASRDSSGNTIYF	TGTGCCAGCAGGGACAGCTCTGGAAACACCATATATTTT
.	TRBV5-1	.	14	TRBJ2-5	CASSAGGGRETQYF	TGCGCCAGCAGCGCTGGCGGGGGCAGAGAGACCCAGTACTTC
TRBD2	TRBV5-1	.	18	TRBJ2-3	CASSLVGTSGGGGDTQYF	TGCGCCAGCAGCTTGGTCGGGACTAGCGGGGGCGGTGGAGATACGCAGTATTTT
TRBD1	TRBV15	.	14	TRBJ1-5	CATSREGGGQPQHF	TGTGCCACCAGCAGAGAAGGGGGCGGTCAGCCCCAGCATTTT
.	TRBV7-9	.	16	TRBJ1-1	CASSLAQETTNTEAFF	TGTGCCAGCAGCTTAGCGCAAGAGACAACGAACACTGAAGCTTTCTTT
TRBD1	TRBV4-3	.	14	TRBJ2-7	CASSQEQGNYEQYF	TGCGCCAGCAGCCAAGAACAGGGGAATTACGAGCAGTACTTC
.	TRBV7-6	.	15	TRBJ2-1	CASSGWVIADNEQFF	TGTGCCAGCAGCGGCTGGGTTATTGCGGACAATGAGCAGTTCTTC
TRBD2	TRBV4-2	.	14	TRBJ2-3	CASSQASGTDTQYF	TGTGCCAGCAGCCAGGCTAGCGGGACAGATACGCAGTATTTT
.	TRBV29-1	few	15	TRBJ1-1	CSVLEDGGPNTEAFF	TGCAGCGTTTTGGAAGACGGTGGGCCGAACACTGAAGCTTTCTTT
TRBD1	TRBV4-3	once	15	TRBJ2-1	CASSQETGGYNEQFF	TGCGCCAGCAGCCAAGAGACAGGGGGGTACAATGAGCAGTTCTTC
.	TRBV6-4	.	15	TRBJ1-4	CASSVSPATNEKLFF	TGTGCCAGCAGTGTTAGCCCGGCAACTAATGAAAAACTGTTTTTT
.	TRBV25-1	.	14	TRBJ2-3	CASSRTTGSGTQYF	TGTGCCAGCAGTCGTACCACAGGGTCGGGAACGCAGTATTTT
.	TRBV6-5	.	11	TRBJ1-2	CASSYGPVRTF	TGTGCCAGCAGTTACGGGCCGGTCCGCACCTTC
.	TRBV10-3	.	16	TRBJ1-5	CAISEGGGTGNQPQHF	TGTGCCATCAGCGAGGGGGGGGGAACCGGCAATCAGCCCCAGCATTTT
TRBD1	TRBV7-6	.	14	TRBJ2-7	CASGQGGTAYEQYF	TGTGCCAGCGGACAGGGCGGGACTGCCTACGAGCAGTACTTC
.	TRBV6-6	.	14	TRBJ2-7	CASSYSRRDYEQYF	TGTGCCAGCAGTTACTCGAGGCGGGACTACGAGCAGTACTTC
TRBD2	TRBV14	.	17	TRBJ2-7	CASSQERFSSGRYEQYF	TGTGCCAGCAGCCAAGAAAGATTCTCTAGCGGGAGGTACGAGCAGTACTTC
TRBD2	TRBV19	.	17	TRBJ2-7	CASSRGVGLADSYEQYF	TGTGCCAGTAGTAGGGGAGTTGGCCTAGCGGACTCCTACGAGCAGTACTTC
TRBD2	TRBV5-1	once	15	TRBJ2-2	CASGLAGMNTGELFF	TGCGCCAGCGGACTAGCGGGGATGAACACCGGGGAGCTGTTTTTT
.	TRBV6-5	.	15	TRBJ2-2	CASSYSGGNTGELFF	TGTGCCAGCAGTTACTCGGGGGGGAACACCGGGGAGCTGTTTTTT
.	TRBV18	.	13	TRBJ1-2	CASSPIGQDGYTF	TGTGCCAGCTCACCGATTGGGCAAGATGGCTACACCTTC
.	TRBV9	.	15	TRBJ2-7	CASSVGQDSAYEQYF	TGTGCCAGCAGCGTAGGACAGGACAGCGCCTACGAGCAGTACTTC
.	TRBV30	.	12	TRBJ1-2	CAWGQSPTGYTF	TGTGCCTGGGGACAGTCGCCCACGGGCTACACCTTC
.	TRBV19	few	14	TRBJ1-5	CASSMERVWQPQHF	TGTGCCAGTAGTATGGAGAGGGTTTGGCAGCCCCAGCATTTT
.	TRBV29-1	.	13	TRBJ1-2	CSAGGAGGYGYTF	TGCAGCGCCGGAGGAGCGGGTGGGTATGGCTACACCTTC
.	TRBV7-9	.	12	TRBJ1-3	CASGEGGNTIYF	TGTGCCAGCGGTGAAGGGGGTAACACCATATATTTT
TRBD1	TRBV6-5	.	15	TRBJ2-7	CASSYSGQGVYEQYF	TGTGCCAGCAGTTACTCCGGACAGGGGGTCTACGAGCAGTACTTC
TRBD2	TRBV7-3	.	15	TRBJ2-3	CASSLMAGDTDTQYF	TGTGCCAGCAGCTTAATGGCGGGGGACACAGATACGCAGTATTTT
.	TRBV15	.	15	TRBJ2-3	CATSRDSQNTDTQYF	TGTGCCACCAGCAGAGATTCCCAGAACACAGATACGCAGTATTTT
.	TRBV7-9	.	12	TRBJ2-7	CASSFHVQEQYF	TGTGCCAGCAGCTTCCACGTACAAGAGCAGTACTTC
.	TRBV6-1	.	11	TRBJ1-6	CASRVGDYLHF	TGTGCCAGCAGGGTCGGAGACTACCTCCACTTT
.	TRBV11-1	.	13	TRBJ2-7	CASSPPAGLKQYF	TGTGCCAGCAGCCCCCCGGCAGGTTTGAAGCAGTACTTC
TRBD2	TRBV7-2	.	15	TRBJ2-1	CASSSERGREYEQFF	TGTGCCAGCAGCTCAGAGCGGGGAAGGGAATACGAGCAGTTCTTC